Each of the 31 T cell receptor beta chains below was sequenced from the same sample in a study of early T cells in non-severe SARS-CoV-2 infection. TCRdb analysed the 5' RACE reads with MiXCR anew, one entry per CDR3 protein. The sample consists of roughly 120,000 distinct CDR3 sequences, under 15% of them appearing once. The sequenced sample consisted of whole blood. All receptors derive from an adult who was a healthcare worker with PCR-confirmed SARS-CoV-2 infection or an uninfected control (not recorded which).

The V call is TRBV15, the J call TRBJ2-1; D possibly corresponds to TRBD2 (5 bases). V gave up 0 bases and J gave up 0 bases, with 15 bases separating them. The CDR3 consists of 18 residues. CDR1 and CDR2 from the germline V gene are LNHNV and YYDKDF (reference sequence). The CDR3 loop is CATSRDRATGSSYNEQFF. CDR3 nucleotides: TGTGCCACCAGCAGAGATCGAGCAACGGGGAGCTCCTACAATGAGCAGTTCTTC.

The chain combines TRBV7-8 with TRBJ2-5, with D uncertain. The CDR3 consists of 14 residues. Trimming pared 5 bases from V and 4 bases from J, leaving 14 bases between. From germline, CDR1 is SGHVS and CDR2 FQNEAQ. This chain's CDR3 is CASSPMVGLETQYF. The CDR3 DNA follows: TGTGCCAGCAGCCCTATGGTTGGATTAGAGACCCAGTACTTC.

The genes are TRBV12-3 or TRBV12-4 and TRBJ1-2; 11 nucleotides align to TRBD1. This CDR3 has 15 residues. Germline trimming cut 5 bases from V and 4 bases from J; bases unmatched to any gene: 6. The CDR3 is CASSAGQGAIYGYTF. For the CDR3, the DNA is TGTGCCAGCAGTGCTGGACAGGGGGCCATCTATGGCTACACCTTC.

In this sample, this clonotype turned up a few times. This sequence joins TRBV13 and TRBJ2-7; unclear D gene. The CDR3 length is 12 residues. Germline V gene data show CDR1 as PRHDT and CDR2 as FYEKMQ (reference sequence). V dropped 6 bases and J dropped 0 bases, with 6 bases sitting between them. The CDR3 loop is CASSFSSYEQYF. CDR3 bases: TGTGCCAGCAGTTTCAGCTCCTACGAGCAGTACTTC. The full variable domain, rest sourced from reference TRBV13 and TRBJ2-7, is AAGVIQSPRHLIKEKRETATLKCYPIPRHDTVYWYQQGPGQDPQFLISFYEKMQSDKGSIPDRFSAQQFSDYHSELNMSSLELGDSALYFCASSFSSYEQYFGPGTRLTVT.

CDR3 residues: CSGQPSGWYNEQFF. The DNA of the CDR3 is TGCAGCGGGCAACCTAGCGGGTGGTACAATGAGCAGTTCTTC. The chain links TRBV29-1 to TRBJ2-1; 8 bases agree with TRBD2. Trimming cost V 7 bases and J 4 bases; bases outside gene matches: 9. Germline-derived CDR1 and CDR2 are SQVTM and ANQGSEA. The CDR3 has 14 residues.

This clonotype was seen a handful of times. This sequence joins TRBV20-1 and TRBJ1-5; D gene uncertain. With 3 bases removed from V and 4 bases from J, the gap between germline ends came to 10 bases. Germline CDR1 reads DFQATT; CDR2 reads SNEGSKA (reference sequence). CDR3 length: 13 amino acids. The CDR3 reads CSASFSPNQPQHF. The CDR3 DNA follows: TGCAGTGCTAGTTTCTCACCAAATCAGCCCCAGCATTTT.

This clonotype has ten or more counts. The chain recombines TRBV2 with TRBJ1-4; 7 bases align to TRBD1. Trimming cost V 4 bases and J 2 bases; bases outside gene matches: 7. CDR1 SNHLY and CDR2 FYNNEI come from the germline V gene. This CDR3 has 16 residues. The CDR3 reads CASSVEGAVTNEKLFF. Here the CDR3 DNA reads TGTGCCAGCAGTGTGGAGGGGGCAGTTACTAATGAAAAACTGTTTTTT. The complete variable domain, with remaining parts taken from reference TRBV2 and TRBJ1-4, reads EPEVTQTPSHQVTQMGQEVILRCVPISNHLYFYWYRQILGQKVEFLVSFYNNEISEKSEIFDDQFSVERPDGSNFTLKIRSTKLEDSAMYFCASSVEGAVTNEKLFFGSGTQLSVL.

The chain is built from TRBV11-2 and TRBJ2-1; D is possibly TRBD2 (6 bases). CDR1 and CDR2 (germline): SGHAT, FQNNGV. V lost 7 bases and J 9 bases, leaving 16 bases between the germline ends. The CDR3 is 13 residues long. The CDR3 loop reads CASTRFGRGEQFF. CDR3 nucleotides: TGTGCCAGCACCCGTTTCGGGAGAGGTGAGCAGTTCTTC.

The chain recombines TRBV2 with TRBJ2-2; D unresolved. Germline CDR1 reads SNHLY; CDR2 reads FYNNEI. CDR3 length equals 17 residues. The V end was cut by 8 bases, the J end by 6 bases, with 25 bases between. For the CDR3, the DNA is TGTGCCAGCCAAGAATCTCTCTCCGCGCTCCAACCCGGGGAGCTGTTTTTT. The encoded protein is CASQESLSALQPGELFF.

This chain connects TRBV20-1 to TRBJ2-1; 9 bases are a match to TRBD2. CDR3 length: 17 amino acids. V trimming: 6 bases; J trimming: 3 bases; junction bases outside the gene matches: 15. The germline V gene has CDR1 DFQATT and CDR2 SNEGSKA (reference sequence). This CDR3 reads CSAPSWASGANYNEQFF. Written as DNA, the CDR3 is TGCAGTGCCCCCAGTTGGGCTAGCGGGGCGAACTACAATGAGCAGTTCTTC.

This sequence joins TRBV10-3 and TRBJ2-5; 12 bases are a match to TRBD2. V lost 2 bases, J lost 2 bases, and 6 bases stayed unmatched. The CDR3 length is 17 residues. Looked up from germline, CDR1 is ENHRY and CDR2 is SYGVKD. The CDR3: CAISEGLAGLTQETQYF. The CDR3 DNA is TGTGCCATCAGTGAGGGACTAGCGGGGTTAACGCAAGAGACCCAGTACTTC.

J is TRBJ1-6 and V is TRBV18; D not resolved. V dropped 8 bases and J dropped 0 bases, with 14 bases sitting between them. CDR1 and CDR2 (germline): KGHSH, LQKENI. The CDR3 is made up of 16 amino acids. The CDR3 DNA follows: TGTGCCAGCACTGCCAAAGTAGGCTCCTATAATTCACCCCTCCACTTT. This codes for CASTAKVGSYNSPLHF.

The CDR3 DNA sequence: TGTGCCAGCAGTTCCCACGGGGGACACCCAGTGACTGAAGCTTTCTTT. Translation gives CASSSHGGHPVTEAFF. This sequence joins TRBV6-1 and TRBJ1-1, with a possible D match to TRBD1 (6 bases). This CDR3 comprises 16 residues. Trimming removed 5 bases from V and 5 bases from J, with 21 bases in between. Germline CDR1 is MNHNS and CDR2 is SASEGT.

The chain carries TRBV7-3 and TRBJ2-1; D may match TRBD1 or TRBD2 (5 bases each). This CDR3 is built from 13 residues. Germline assignment: CDR1 SGHTA and CDR2 FQGTGA. The ends were cut back, 5 bases at V and 9 bases at J, with 14 bases in the middle. The CDR3 spells CASSIERGGEQFF. The CDR3 DNA is TGTGCCAGCAGCATCGAGAGGGGCGGTGAGCAGTTCTTC.

This clonotype was observed a few times. The chain couples TRBV29-1 to TRBJ1-1; D perhaps matches TRBD1 (6 bases). Germline V gives CDR1 SQVTM, CDR2 ANQGSEA. V gave up 4 bases and J gave up 1 base, with 13 bases separating them. The CDR3 is made up of 14 amino acids. The CDR3, as DNA: TGCAGCGTTGGGGGGGGCAGGGCGAACACTGAAGCTTTCTTT. The encoded protein is CSVGGGRANTEAFF.

The V call is TRBV6-5, the J call TRBJ1-2, with D perhaps matching TRBD1 (5 bases). Deletions cut 8 bases from V and 7 bases from J, with 20 bases between. The CDR3 runs 14 residues. Germline V gene sequence: CDR1 MNHEY, CDR2 SVGAGI. The CDR3 coding sequence is TGTGCCAGCGGTCGGGACTCCGGGAGGCTTGGCTACACCTTC. Translation: CASGRDSGRLGYTF.

The chain uses TRBV2 and TRBJ2-7, with D perhaps assigned TRBD1 or TRBD2 (6 bases each). The CDR3 totals 15 residues. Trimming stripped 8 bases from V and 2 bases from J, with 19 bases between. Germline assignment: CDR1 SNHLY and CDR2 FYNNEI. The CDR3 loop is CASVLDQGRTYEQYF. The CDR3 bases are TGTGCCAGCGTCCTCGATCAGGGGAGGACCTACGAGCAGTACTTC.

This clonotype was counted between two and nine times. This chain uses TRBV29-1 with TRBJ2-1, with D tentatively TRBD1 (5 bases). CDR3 length: 15 residues. Trimming shortened V by 1 base and J by 3 bases, and 13 bases separated the two germline ends. CDR1 SQVTM and CDR2 ANQGSEA come from the germline V gene. This chain's CDR3 is CSVEGILRGYNEQFF. In nucleotides, the CDR3 is TGCAGCGTTGAAGGGATTCTTAGGGGCTACAATGAGCAGTTCTTC.

This clonotype was recorded many times. This rearrangement joins TRBV10-3 to TRBJ2-7; D is unclear. Germline loops: CDR1 ENHRY, CDR2 SYGVKD. The CDR3 has 13 amino acids. Trimming shortened V by 2 bases and J by 2 bases, and 7 bases separated the two germline ends. The CDR3 sequence: CAISETYTYEQYF. The CDR3 DNA is TGTGCCATCAGTGAGACCTATACCTACGAGCAGTACTTC.

The rearrangement joins TRBV19 to TRBJ2-7, with D maybe TRBD1 (6 bases). V lost 3 bases and J 5 bases, leaving 11 bases between the germline ends. Germline V gene data show CDR1 as LNHDA and CDR2 as SQIVND (reference sequence). The CDR3 runs to 13 residues. Written as DNA, the CDR3 is TGTGCCAGTAGTATCAGGGGACGCAACGAGCAGTACTTC. Residues: CASSIRGRNEQYF.

This chain links TRBV14 with TRBJ1-6; D unclear. V lost 4 bases and J 9 bases, leaving 16 bases between the germline ends. Germline CDR1 reads SGHDN; CDR2 reads FVKESK. CDR3 length equals 15 residues. CDR3 sequence: CASSPRTGGSSPLHF. The CDR3 region has the DNA TGTGCCAGCAGCCCTAGGACCGGAGGGAGTTCACCCCTCCACTTT.

This clonotype was observed a few times. This chain connects TRBV29-1 to TRBJ2-2; D might be TRBD2 (6 bases). With 3 bases removed from V and 7 bases from J, the gap between germline ends came to 15 bases. Germline lookup yields CDR1 SQVTM and CDR2 ANQGSEA. There are 14 residues in the CDR3. CDR3 protein: CSVESRGTGGELFF. CDR3 bases: TGCAGCGTTGAGAGCCGGGGGACGGGCGGGGAGCTGTTTTTT.

The V call is TRBV7-9, the J call TRBJ2-2; a possible D gene is TRBD2 (5 bases). CDR3 length equals 14 residues. CDR1 and CDR2 (germline): SEHNR, FQNEAQ (reference sequence). The ends were cut back, 6 bases at V and 3 bases at J, with 11 bases in the middle. The CDR3 region is CASSLFGDTGELFF. The CDR3 coding sequence is TGTGCCAGCAGTTTGTTCGGGGACACCGGGGAGCTGTTTTTT.

V is TRBV12-3 or TRBV12-4 and J is TRBJ1-2, with 9 bases matching TRBD1. The CDR3 is made up of 12 amino acids. V was pared by 6 bases and J by 8 bases, with 4 bases of the junction left unmatched. As DNA, the CDR3 is TGTGCCAGCAGCTGGACAGGGGTGGGCTACACCTTC. It encodes CASSWTGVGYTF.

This clonotype turned up a few times. A read error may produce the germline difference seen at one junction end. This rearrangement joins TRBV7-9 to TRBJ2-2; D may be TRBD1 or TRBD2 (6 bases each). Germline CDR1 SEHNR, CDR2 FQNEAQ (reference sequence). The CDR3 has 15 amino acids. CDR3 nucleotides: TGTGCCAGCACCTTAAACTGGGGGGCCGCCGGGGAGCTGTTTTTT. Encoded protein: CASTLNWGAAGELFF.

The chain employs TRBV6-2 or TRBV6-3 and TRBJ1-5; D remains unclear. V was shortened by 6 bases and J by 0 bases, with 21 bases between the two germline ends. CDR1 is MNHEY and CDR2 is SVGEGT in the germline V gene. The CDR3 is 18 residues long. This CDR3 reads CASSLDWRRLYSNQPQHF. CDR3 coding DNA: TGTGCCAGCAGCCTCGACTGGCGACGTCTCTATAGCAATCAGCCCCAGCATTTT.

In this sample, this clonotype turned up a few times. This chain connects TRBV18 to TRBJ2-3; perhaps TRBD2 as D (7 bases). The CDR3 is made up of 18 amino acids. The V gene's germline CDR1 is KGHSH and CDR2 LQKENI. Trimming pared 3 bases from V and 7 bases from J, leaving 26 bases between. The CDR3 loop reads CASSPWGGQSSAINTQYF. The CDR3 nucleotides read TGTGCCAGCTCACCCTGGGGGGGCCAGAGCTCCGCGATTAATACGCAGTATTTT.

Ten or more counts support this clonotype. This chain links TRBV5-1 with TRBJ1-3; no reliable D call. V shed 4 bases and J shed 0 bases, with 5 bases lying between them. The CDR3 extends over 13 amino acids. Germline CDR1 is SGHRS and CDR2 is YFSETQ. The CDR3 sequence: CASSPGSGNTIYF. CDR3 in DNA: TGCGCCAGCAGCCCGGGCTCTGGAAACACCATATATTTT.

This clonotype was seen a few times. The chain uses TRBV20-1 and TRBJ1-1; D gene ambiguous. CDR1 is DFQATT and CDR2 is SNEGSKA in the germline V gene (reference sequence). V lost 5 bases to trimming and J lost 8 bases, with 15 bases between them. The CDR3 spans 12 residues. The chain's CDR3 is CSAPAGAGEAFF. As DNA, the CDR3 is TGCAGTGCTCCGGCGGGCGCGGGAGAAGCTTTCTTT.

This sequence joins TRBV14 and TRBJ1-4; D not certain. There are 14 residues in the CDR3. V lost 1 base and J 4 bases, leaving 7 bases between the germline ends. Germline CDR1 is SGHDN and CDR2 is FVKESK. The CDR3 DNA reads as TGTGCCAGCAGCCAAGCCACTCTTAATGAAAAACTGTTTTTT. Amino acid sequence: CASSQATLNEKLFF.

The CDR3 nucleotides read TGCGCCAGCAGCTTGGAACAGGGAAGTTTCCATGAGCAGTTCTTC. Translating gives CASSLEQGSFHEQFF. V usage is TRBV5-1 and J usage is TRBJ2-1; D perhaps matches TRBD1 (6 bases). CDR3 length: 15 residues. V was cut by 0 bases and J by 8 bases, with 15 bases left in between. Germline CDR1 SGHRS, CDR2 YFSETQ.